The 13 T cell receptor beta chains below all came from one sample that was sequenced in a study of cytomegalovirus exposure and HLA in healthy donors. Primers: 60 Vbeta forward and 13 Jbeta reverse. Clones were read by immunoSEQ multiplex PCR, and TCRdb kept only the in-frame ones, dropping some. This sample contains 150,000 or so clones. The sequencing sample was made of PBMCs. The receptors stem from a woman aged 60-75 years in good health and CMV-seronegative.

This sequence joins TRBV5-1 and TRBJ1-5, with D tentatively TRBD1 (6 bases). The V end was cut by 4 bases, the J end by 7 bases, with 18 bases between. Germline loops: CDR1 SGHRS, CDR2 YFSETQ. The CDR3 runs to 15 residues. This CDR3 reads CASSLRGEGEQPQHF. The CDR3 DNA reads TGCGCCAGCAGCCTGAGGGGCGAGGGGGAGCAGCCCCAGCATTTT. The complete variable domain, with remaining parts taken from reference TRBV5-1 and TRBJ1-5, reads KAGVTQTPRYLIKTRGQQVTLSCSPISGHRSVSWYQQTPGQGLQFLFEYFSETQRNKGNFPGRFSGRQFSNSRSEMNVSTLELGDSALYLCASSLRGEGEQPQHFGDGTRLSIL.

This chain links TRBV5-1 with TRBJ2-4, with D uncertain. The V gene's germline CDR1 is SGHRS and CDR2 YFSETQ. This CDR3 comprises 13 residues. Trimming took 3 bases from V and 5 from J, leaving 9 bases between them. The CDR3 DNA sequence: TGCGCCAGCAGCTCCCTTGGGCAAAACATTCAGTACTTC. This translates into CASSSLGQNIQYF.

V usage is TRBV19 and J usage is TRBJ2-1; 7 nucleotides agree with TRBD1. Losses at the gene ends were 3 bases for V and 0 bases for J; bases not matched to a gene: 5. Germline assignment: CDR1 LNHDA and CDR2 SQIVND (reference sequence). This CDR3 has 16 residues. Here the CDR3 reads CASSIAGGRSYNEQFF. For the CDR3, the DNA is TGTGCCAGTAGTATCGCAGGGGGTCGCTCCTACAATGAGCAGTTCTTC.

This chain links TRBV9 with TRBJ2-1; 8 bases are shared with TRBD1. CDR3 length: 15 residues. V lost 2 bases, J lost 7 bases, and 8 bases stayed unmatched. CDR1 is SGDLS, CDR2 YYNGEE, per germline. CDR3 region: CASSVQPDRANEQFF. The CDR3 DNA reads as TGTGCCAGCAGCGTCCAACCGGACAGGGCTAATGAGCAGTTCTTC.

J is TRBJ2-3 and V is TRBV5-6, with 12 bases identical to TRBD2. The CDR3 is 15 amino acids. Losses at the gene ends were 6 bases for V and 3 bases for J; bases not matched to a gene: 5. Germline V gene lookup returns CDR1 SGHDT and CDR2 YYEEEE. CDR3 in DNA: TGTGCCAGCATTTTTCTAGCGGGGGGGACAGATACGCAGTATTTT. This sequence encodes CASIFLAGGTDTQYF.

The rearrangement uses TRBV15 and TRBJ2-2; D call uncertain. CDR3 length equals 15 residues. Between the trimmed V and J ends, which lost 5 bases and 3 bases, there was a span of 13 bases. From germline, CDR1 is LNHNV and CDR2 YYDKDF (reference sequence). The CDR3 nucleotides are TGTGCCACCAGCCTAGGCGACCGTTACACCGGGGAGCTGTTTTTT. Amino acids: CATSLGDRYTGELFF.

The CDR3 nucleotides are TGCGCCAGCAGCTTGGATCCGGGGTCGTACACTGAAGCTTTCTTT. It specifies CASSLDPGSYTEAFF. This rearrangement joins TRBV5-1 to TRBJ1-1; D gene unclear. Germline CDR1 reads SGHRS; CDR2 reads YFSETQ. The CDR3 runs 15 residues. V lost 0 bases and J 3 bases, leaving 12 bases between the germline ends.

The chain recombines TRBV10-3 with TRBJ1-1; 10 nucleotides align to TRBD1. The CDR3 spans 15 residues. Germline-derived CDR1 and CDR2 are ENHRY and SYGVKD. With V trimmed by 3 bases and J by 10 bases, 11 bases remained unmatched. The CDR3 sequence: CAISERQGADSGAFF. The CDR3 DNA follows: TGTGCCATCAGTGAACGACAGGGGGCCGACTCAGGAGCTTTCTTT.

The V call is TRBV27, the J call TRBJ1-2; D is possibly TRBD1 (5 bases). The CDR3 has 18 residues. Germline CDR1 reads MNHEY; CDR2 reads SMNVEV (reference sequence). The V and J ends lost 3 bases and 5 bases respectively, with 25 bases between them. CDR3 in amino acids: CASSLTGTASLTIYGYTF. In DNA form, the CDR3 reads TGTGCCAGCAGTTTGACCGGGACTGCGAGCCTTACTATTTATGGCTACACCTTC.

The chain uses TRBV7-9 and TRBJ2-2; no definite D call. Trimming stripped 3 bases from V and 0 bases from J, with 8 bases between. The germline V gene has CDR1 SEHNR and CDR2 FQNEAQ (reference sequence). CDR3 size: 15 residues. CDR3 in amino acids: CASSFWAANTGELFF. DNA for the CDR3: TGTGCCAGCAGCTTTTGGGCCGCGAACACCGGGGAGCTGTTTTTT.

V usage is TRBV9 and J usage is TRBJ2-5; 10 nucleotides agree with TRBD2. Germline assignment: CDR1 SGDLS and CDR2 YYNGEE. This CDR3 is built from 18 residues. V dropped 0 bases and J dropped 2; count of bases not matched to a gene: 10. DNA of the CDR3: TGTGCCAGCAGCGTAGGAGGGGCGACTAGCGGGCCACAAGAGACCCAGTACTTC. Amino acids: CASSVGGATSGPQETQYF.

The chain joins TRBV5-4 to TRBJ2-1; 7 bases are shared with TRBD2. Per the germline V gene, CDR1 is SGHNT and CDR2 is YYREEE (reference sequence). The junction had 4 bases not matched to a gene; V was cut back by 0 bases and J by 4 bases. The CDR3 has 15 residues. This chain's CDR3 is CASSLASGAYNEQFF. In DNA form, the CDR3 reads TGTGCCAGCAGCTTGGCTAGCGGAGCTTACAATGAGCAGTTCTTC.

The rearrangement uses TRBV30 and TRBJ1-1; D is uncertain. CDR1 is GTSNPN, CDR2 SVGIG, per germline (reference sequence). The CDR3 has 10 amino acids. Written as DNA, the CDR3 is TGTGCGCAGAGGGACACTGAAGCTTTCTTT. As protein: CAQRDTEAFF.